This T cell receptor (beta chain) was obtained from a study of T cells in localized non-small cell lung cancer. The length of the CDR3 is 16 residues. Trimming removed 5 bases at V and 2 bases at J, with 16 bases between. Germline V gives CDR1 MNHNY, CDR2 SVGAGI (reference sequence). The assay was immunoSEQ multiplex PCR, and TCRdb's table has in-frame clones only and misses some. The sample records around 25,000 clones, 92% being singletons. This clone turned up a few times. V gene TRBV6-6 combines with J gene TRBJ2-1, with D hard to call. This receptor was taken from a man aged 35-75 years with stage III squamous cell lung carcinoma. The input for sequencing was peripheral blood, taken before any cancer treatment. The CDR3 spells CASSANLALAYNEQFF. CDR3 in DNA: TGTGCCAGCAGTGCTAACCTTGCCCTGGCCTACAATGAGCAGTTCTTC.